This T cell receptor (beta chain) was sequenced during a study of blood T cell repertoires in COVID-19. In the study overall: Spain, Italy and the United States supplied samples that represented acute and convalescent COVID-19. T cells, B-cell-depleted T cells, or PBMCs provided the cDNA or gDNA that served as material.

This clone occurred once. Germline lookup yields CDR1 MDHEN and CDR2 SYDVKM. The CDR3 runs to 16 residues. V dropped 10 bases and J dropped 4 bases, with 25 bases sitting between them. In the original analysis: Estimates of nucleated cell counts were drawn from the amplification of reference gene primers. The repertoire was sequenced with immunoSEQ multiplex PCR; TCRdb's copy has only in-frame clones and lacks some. The V and J calls and clone size come from that table; D and trimming were worked out from the DNA. This sample has 200,000 to 250,000 clones, with 80% found just once. The V gene is TRBV28, the J gene TRBJ2-5; D may be TRBD2 (7 bases). The clonotype comes from a woman in her sixties or seventies with acute or convalescent COVID-19. Sequencing used peripheral blood. The CDR3 loop reads CATVEGGLKSRETQYF. Written as DNA, the CDR3 is TGTGCCACAGTGGAGGGGGGACTAAAGAGCCGAGAGACCCAGTACTTC.